The 2 T cell receptor beta chains in this list originate from one sample, sequenced in a study of T cells in Graves' hyperthyroidism and ophthalmopathy. The CDR3 regions of TCR beta were amplified from RNA transcripts. First-round RT-PCR targeting the TCR CDR3 was performed with the HTBI primer set. In TCRdb, the multiplex PCR reads were re-called with MiXCR into one record per CDR3 protein. Of approximately 640,000 distinct CDR3 sequences listed, about 16% were seen once; the top ten hold 3.5% to 4%. Sample: blood. These receptors all come from a woman between 25 and 40 years old with Graves' hyperthyroidism.

This clonotype was seen a handful of times. The chain combines TRBV10-3 with TRBJ1-2, with TRBD1 matching 11 bases. Germline V lookup: CDR1 ENHRY, CDR2 SYGVKD. Trimming removed 6 bases from V and 4 bases from J; junction bases left unmatched: 4. CDR3 size: 14 residues. CDR3 DNA sequence: TGTGCCATCAGGGGACAGGGGGGCCTCTATGGCTACACCTTC. This translates into CAIRGQGGLYGYTF.

This clonotype was seen many times. The chain couples TRBV28 to TRBJ2-1, with 11 bases identical to TRBD2. This CDR3 is 16 amino acids long. Germline V gives CDR1 MDHEN, CDR2 SYDVKM. V was clipped by 5 bases and J by 2 bases; unmatched bases: 5. As DNA, the CDR3 is TGTGCCAGCAGTCCAATAGCGGGAGGGCCCTACAATGAGCAGTTCTTC. This sequence encodes CASSPIAGGPYNEQFF.